Following are 7 T cell receptor beta chains from one sample sequenced in a study of T cells in Graves' hyperthyroidism and ophthalmopathy (dated by TCRdb to between 2017 and 2020). Library preparation used multiplex PCR. Sequencing was carried out with an Illumina HiSeq 2000. TCR beta CDR3 regions were amplified from RNA transcripts. A first-round RT-PCR of the TCR CDR3 used the HTBI primer set with the Qiagen OneStep RT-PCR kit. Through fastp at Q25 and MiXCR, TCRdb rebuilt clones from the public reads, retaining in-frame beta chains. Entries that share a CDR3 protein sequence are merged under the most common genes and DNA. The sample contains about 260,000 distinct CDR3 sequences, around 22% of them found a single time. Around two thirds of the sample comes from the top ten. Sequenced material: blood. These receptors all come from a man aged 25 to 40 with Graves' ophthalmopathy.

This clonotype appeared many times. The genes are TRBV7-9 and TRBJ1-1, with D possibly TRBD1 on 6 matching bases. CDR1 is SEHNR, CDR2 FQNEAQ, per germline (reference sequence). Deletions cut 8 bases from V and 9 bases from J, with 16 bases between. The CDR3 length is 12 residues. In DNA, the CDR3 is TGTGCCAGCCTCGGGGGCGGGGGTAAAGCTTTCTTT. This gives the protein CASLGGGGKAFF.

This clonotype was seen a handful of times. The V call is TRBV9, the J call TRBJ2-1; 11 bases are a match to TRBD2. Germline V lookup: CDR1 SGDLS, CDR2 YYNGEE. The ends lost 0 bases at V and 0 bases at J; junction bases unmatched: 5. This CDR3 has 18 residues. The CDR3 reads CASSVVVAGGGSYNEQFF. The CDR3 coding sequence is TGTGCCAGCAGCGTAGTCGTAGCGGGAGGGGGCTCCTACAATGAGCAGTTCTTC.

This clonotype was observed a few times. V gene TRBV6-1 combines with J gene TRBJ2-1; 10 bases line up with TRBD2. V shed 7 bases, J shed 4 bases, and the junction held 7 bases outside the gene matches. This CDR3 has 15 amino acids. Germline V gene lookup returns CDR1 MNHNS and CDR2 SASEGT. CDR3 nucleotides: TGTGCCAGCACCCGCCGAGCGGGAGGGTACAATGAGCAGTTCTTC. As protein: CASTRRAGGYNEQFF.

This clonotype was counted between two and nine times. V gene TRBV3-1 combines with J gene TRBJ2-7, with 11 bases identical to TRBD2. The CDR3 totals 17 residues. In germline, CDR1 is LGHDT, CDR2 YNNKEL (reference sequence). Losses at the gene ends were 0 bases for V and 7 bases for J; bases not matched to a gene: 11. The CDR3 DNA follows: TGTGCCAGCAGCCAAGATGAAAGACTAGCGGGATTCTTGGAGCAGTACTTC. Protein sequence: CASSQDERLAGFLEQYF.

The rearrangement links TRBV10-3 to TRBJ1-4; no firm D call. CDR1 is ENHRY, CDR2 SYGVKD, per germline. Trimming left V 1 base short and J 6 bases short, with 6 bases between. The CDR3 consists of 13 residues. Here the CDR3 reads CAISEWGDEKLFF. The CDR3 DNA reads as TGTGCCATCAGTGAGTGGGGAGATGAAAAACTGTTTTTT.

The chain carries TRBV27 and TRBJ2-1, with 7 bases fitting TRBD1. Trimming at V came to 11 bases and at J to 3 bases, leaving 10 bases not matched to a gene. CDR1 is MNHEY and CDR2 is SMNVEV in the germline V gene (reference sequence). The CDR3 totals 14 residues. The CDR3 spells CAQIKTGYYNEQFF. CDR3 coding DNA: TGTGCCCAGATAAAGACAGGGTACTACAATGAGCAGTTCTTC.

This clonotype has only a few counts. The chain links TRBV15 to TRBJ2-6; TRBD2 aligns across 7 bases. Losses at the gene ends were 0 bases for V and 4 bases for J; bases not matched to a gene: 9. The germline CDR1 and CDR2 sequences are LNHNV and YYDKDF (reference sequence). CDR3 size: 18 residues. As DNA, the CDR3 is TGTGCCACCAGCAGAGATGGGAGGGCCAGGGCCGGGGCCAACGTCCTGACTTTC. Protein sequence: CATSRDGRARAGANVLTF.